The source of this T cell receptor beta chain is a study of blood T cell repertoires in COVID-19. Study-wide background: T cells, B-cell-depleted T cells, or PBMCs supplied cDNA or gDNA.

Sequencing used immunoSEQ multiplex PCR; TCRdb keeps in-frame clones, though not all of them. In the table there are 250,000 or so clones, around 90% of which are singletons. CDR3 length: 18 residues. Germline V gene sequence: CDR1 SEHNR, CDR2 FQNEAQ (reference sequence). Trimming shortened V by 1 base and J by 0 bases, and 16 bases separated the two germline ends. Self-reported history from a screening survey and questionnaire set each donor's cohort. The TCR originated in a woman aged 25 to 39 who had been exposed to COVID-19. The sample comprised PBMCs or T cells enriched from blood (not recorded which). The chain carries TRBV7-9 and TRBJ2-1; TRBD2 is a possible D gene (6 bases). The CDR3 DNA sequence: TGTGCCAGCAGCTTAGAACATCTTCCGCGGGGCTCCTACAATGAGCAGTTCTTC. Its translation: CASSLEHLPRGSYNEQFF.